The 23 T cell receptor beta chains reported below all come from one sample, sequenced in a study of T cell repertoires in cytomegalovirus infection. Their antigens remain unidentified. TCRdb reprocessed the reads with MiXCR, giving one entry per CDR3 protein. The sample lists around 570,000 distinct CDR3 sequences, under 45% seen once, with 48% in the top ten. This specimen was cultured PBMCs, taken from culture after CMV antigen stimulation. These TCRs come from a human donor in good health (CMV status not recorded). Some clones in this sample may be carry-over from other donors' samples.

CDR3 sequence reads: CASSYDLAGGVDTQYF. The CDR3 DNA reads TGTGCCAGCAGCTACGATTTAGCGGGGGGAGTAGATACGCAGTATTTT. The genes are TRBV7-6 and TRBJ2-3; 10 bases fit TRBD2. CDR1 and CDR2 from the germline V gene are SGHVS and FNYEAQ. The CDR3 sequence is 16 residues long. Trimming took 4 bases from V and 5 from J; bases not matched to a gene: 9.

This chain connects TRBV2 to TRBJ1-1; D unclear. This CDR3 has 14 residues. Trimming took 5 bases from V and 4 from J, leaving 14 bases between them. CDR1 and CDR2 (germline): SNHLY, FYNNEI. CDR3 residues: CASSTFGMGTEAFF. For the CDR3, the DNA is TGTGCCAGCAGTACCTTTGGGATGGGCACTGAAGCTTTCTTT.

This chain's CDR3 is CATHPPRTGPYNEQFF. DNA for the CDR3: TGTGCCACCCACCCCCCCCGGACAGGTCCCTACAATGAGCAGTTCTTC. V and J are TRBV6-6 and TRBJ2-1; 7 nucleotides align to TRBD1. CDR3 length: 16 residues. V was clipped by 10 bases and J by 2 bases; unmatched bases: 14. Germline V gene sequence: CDR1 MNHNY, CDR2 SVGAGI (reference sequence).

The CDR3 sequence is CASSYSRGDRYTF. The CDR3 bases are TGTGCCAGCAGTTACTCACGGGGGGATCGCTACACCTTC. This rearrangement joins TRBV6-2 or TRBV6-3 to TRBJ1-2; D is possibly TRBD1 (5 bases). This CDR3 contains 13 residues. Per germline, CDR1 MNHEY and CDR2 SVGEGT. V dropped 0 bases and J dropped 9 bases, with 11 bases sitting between them.

A few counts support this clonotype. This chain links TRBV7-2 with TRBJ1-1; D call uncertain. The CDR3 consists of 15 residues. Trimming shortened V by 4 bases and J by 3 bases, and 15 bases separated the two germline ends. The germline CDR1 and CDR2 sequences are SGHTA and FQGNSA. The CDR3 bases are TGTGCCAGCAGCTACAAAACAAAAGCTGACACTGAAGCTTTCTTT. This sequence encodes CASSYKTKADTEAFF.

The rearrangement uses TRBV10-2 and TRBJ2-1, with D unclear. Between the trimmed V and J ends, which lost 7 bases and 4 bases, there was a span of 11 bases. This CDR3 is 13 amino acids long. Germline V lookup: CDR1 WSHSY, CDR2 SAAADI. The CDR3: CASTAGAYNEQFF. In nucleotides, the CDR3 is TGCGCCAGCACCGCCGGCGCTTACAATGAGCAGTTCTTC.

To note about this clonotype: A much larger clone sits a single nucleotide away, making a read error possible. The chain links TRBV7-9 to TRBJ2-1, with TRBD1 as a possible D gene (6 bases). CDR3 length: 14 residues. V was pared by 3 bases and J by 2 bases, with 8 bases between. Germline CDR1 is SEHNR and CDR2 is FQNEAQ (reference sequence). The DNA for the CDR3 is TGTGCCAGCAGCTTCGACAGGACCTACAATGAGCAGTTCTTC. Translation gives CASSFDRTYNEQFF.

This clonotype was detected ten times or more. This chain connects TRBV7-2 to TRBJ2-7; 9 bases agree with TRBD2. The CDR3 is 15 amino acids. V trimming: 1 base; J trimming: 5 bases; junction bases outside the gene matches: 6. CDR1 is SGHTA and CDR2 is FQGNSA in the germline V gene. The CDR3 sequence: CASSLVRGGFDEQYF. As DNA, the CDR3 is TGTGCCAGCAGCTTAGTGCGGGGGGGTTTCGACGAGCAGTACTTC.

V is TRBV11-1 and J is TRBJ2-3; possibly TRBD1 or TRBD2 for D (5 bases each). Germline CDR1 and CDR2: SGHAT and FQDESV (reference sequence). There are 16 residues in the CDR3. V lost 3 bases and J 1 base, leaving 14 bases between the germline ends. The CDR3 loop is CASSFGRGSRTDTQYF. Here the CDR3 DNA reads TGTGCCAGCAGCTTCGGTCGGGGCTCCCGCACAGATACGCAGTATTTT.

CDR3 nucleotides: TGTGCCAGCAGCTTAGTTTGGCGACTGGCACAAGAGACCCAGTACTTC. It encodes CASSLVWRLAQETQYF. The genes are TRBV7-2 and TRBJ2-5; D unresolved. The CDR3 extends over 16 amino acids. Looked up from germline, CDR1 is SGHTA and CDR2 is FQGNSA. V gave up 1 base and J gave up 2 bases, with 14 bases separating them.

The CDR3 region is CASSGTLNTGELFF. The CDR3 DNA reads as TGTGCCAGCAGCGGGACCCTAAACACCGGGGAGCTGTTTTTT. The chain combines TRBV9 with TRBJ2-2, with no clear D. V lost 3 bases and J lost 2, with 8 bases in between. The germline gives CDR1 SGDLS, CDR2 YYNGEE. The CDR3 length is 14 residues. The whole variable domain, filled in from reference TRBV9 and TRBJ2-2, reads DSGVTQTPKHLITATGQRVTLRCSPRSGDLSVYWYQQSLDQGLQFLIQYYNGEERAKGNILERFSAQQFPDLHSELNLSSLELGDSALYFCASSGTLNTGELFFGEGSRLTVL.

The rearrangement links TRBV29-1 to TRBJ2-7; D is possibly TRBD1 (5 bases). Germline V gene sequence: CDR1 SQVTM, CDR2 ANQGSEA. CDR3 length equals 13 residues. The V end lost 4 bases, the J end lost 8 bases, and 18 bases lay between the germline ends. In DNA form, the CDR3 reads TGCAGCGTTGGGGATGGTGGCAGGGTTAAGCAGTACTTC. Its protein product is CSVGDGGRVKQYF.

The table lists this clonotype with a few counts. The J gene is TRBJ2-6, the V gene TRBV11-2, with D perhaps matching TRBD1 (5 bases). Germline values: CDR1 SGHAT, CDR2 FQNNGV. V lost 5 bases to trimming and J lost 2 bases, with 13 bases between them. The CDR3 covers 16 residues. This CDR3 reads CASSPLRGTGANVLTF. The CDR3 nucleotides are TGTGCCAGCAGCCCCCTTAGGGGTACTGGGGCCAACGTCCTGACTTTC.

The V call is TRBV5-1, the J call TRBJ2-3; possible D gene TRBD2, 5 bases. The CDR3 is made up of 14 amino acids. Germline CDR1 and CDR2: SGHRS and YFSETQ. Trimming removed 0 bases at V and 6 bases at J, with 11 bases between. In DNA, the CDR3 is TGCGCCAGCAGCTTGGCCCAGAGAGGGGATACGCAGTATTTT. The encoded protein is CASSLAQRGDTQYF.

V is TRBV7-2 and J is TRBJ2-7, with 7 bases identical to TRBD2. CDR3 length: 14 amino acids. Looked up from germline, CDR1 is SGHTA and CDR2 is FQGNSA. V trimming: 5 bases; J trimming: 2 bases; junction bases outside the gene matches: 6. The CDR3 reads CASSLWGGAYEQYF. CDR3 DNA: TGTGCCAGCAGCCTATGGGGGGGGGCCTACGAGCAGTACTTC. Supplemented by reference TRBV7-2 and TRBJ2-7, the full variable domain reads GAGVSQSPSNKVTEKGKDVELRCDPISGHTALYWYRQSLGQGLEFLIYFQGNSAPDKSGLPSDRFSAERTGGSVSTLTIQRTQQEDSAVYLCASSLWGGAYEQYFGPGTRLTVT.

This clonotype was counted only a few times. This chain links TRBV27 with TRBJ2-1, with 7 bases aligning to TRBD2. Germline values: CDR1 MNHEY, CDR2 SMNVEV (reference sequence). The CDR3 sequence is 14 residues long. Germline trimming cut 8 bases from V and 8 bases from J; bases unmatched to any gene: 12. Here the CDR3 reads CASAQREGQDEQFF. The CDR3 DNA reads as TGTGCCAGCGCGCAGAGGGAGGGCCAGGATGAGCAGTTCTTC.

DNA of the CDR3: TGCGCCAGCAGTGTAGCCCACGAGCAGTACTTC. Its protein product is CASSVAHEQYF. The chain employs TRBV10-2 and TRBJ2-7; D remains unclear. The CDR3 covers 11 residues. In germline, CDR1 is WSHSY, CDR2 SAAADI. V lost 4 bases, J lost 5 bases, and 6 bases lay in between.

CDR3 nucleotides: TGCGCCAGCCGTCCGACAGGCATTTATAATTCACCCCTCCACTTT. Protein product: CASRPTGIYNSPLHF. The rearrangement uses TRBV5-1 and TRBJ1-6, with D possibly TRBD1 on 6 matching bases. There are 15 residues in the CDR3. The V end lost 7 bases, the J end lost 4 bases, and 15 bases lay between the germline ends. Germline V gene lookup returns CDR1 SGHRS and CDR2 YFSETQ.

This clonotype was detected once. The chain uses TRBV10-1 and TRBJ2-1, with D hard to call. This CDR3 is 17 amino acids long. Deletions cut 5 bases from V and 3 bases from J, with 20 bases between. CDR1 WNHNN and CDR2 SYGVQD come from the germline V gene (reference sequence). CDR3 region: CASSTASEGYDYNEQFF. The CDR3 region has the DNA TGCGCCAGCAGTACCGCGTCGGAAGGCTATGACTACAATGAGCAGTTCTTC.

V gene TRBV7-2 combines with J gene TRBJ2-1; 8 bases align to TRBD2. The ends lost 4 bases at V and 5 bases at J; junction bases unmatched: 10. The CDR3 is made up of 16 amino acids. CDR1 SGHTA and CDR2 FQGNSA come from the germline V gene. DNA of the CDR3: TGTGCCAGCAGCTCTGCGGGAGGCAACCTCCACAATGAGCAGTTCTTC. Translated: CASSSAGGNLHNEQFF.

The table lists this clonotype with a few counts. The V gene is TRBV4-2, the J gene TRBJ1-1, with TRBD1 matching 7 bases. The germline CDR1 and CDR2 sequences are LGHNA and YNFKEQ. Trimming at V came to 4 bases and at J to 2 bases, leaving 7 bases not matched to a gene. The CDR3 is 15 residues long. The CDR3 here is CASSRTGTANTEAFF. DNA of the CDR3: TGTGCCAGCAGCCGAACCGGGACAGCTAACACTGAAGCTTTCTTT.

The chain links TRBV4-1 to TRBJ2-1; D assignment may be TRBD1 or TRBD2 (5 bases each). V lost 7 bases and J 5 bases, leaving 21 bases between the germline ends. The CDR3 loop spans 16 amino acids. Looked up from germline, CDR1 is MGHRA and CDR2 is YSYEKL. Written as DNA, the CDR3 is TGCGCCAGCAAGACGAACCCCGGGACGCCAAACAATGAGCAGTTCTTC. Its translation is CASKTNPGTPNNEQFF.

Many counts were recorded for this clonotype. The CDR3 loop reads CASSPWGLRKGNEQFF. The CDR3, as DNA: TGTGCCAGCAGCCCCTGGGGACTCCGCAAGGGTAATGAGCAGTTCTTC. The V gene is TRBV7-2, the J gene TRBJ2-1, with a possible D match to TRBD2 (6 bases). This CDR3 is 16 amino acids long. Germline V gives CDR1 SGHTA, CDR2 FQGNSA. V dropped 5 bases and J dropped 7 bases, with 21 bases sitting between them.